The 13 T cell receptor beta chains given below trace back to one sample, sequenced in a study of blood T cell repertoires in COVID-19. Here immunoSEQ multiplex PCR was the method, and the copy in TCRdb shows in-frame clones only, minus some. The table has 200,000 or so clones, about 88% seen once. Material: PBMCs or T cells enriched from blood (not recorded which). These receptors originate from a young woman who had recovered from COVID-19.

This clone has more than one count but fewer than ten. This chain links TRBV18 with TRBJ1-3; 8 nucleotides align to TRBD1. The length of the CDR3 is 15 residues. Germline V lookup: CDR1 KGHSH, CDR2 LQKENI. The V and J ends lost 4 bases and 3 bases, in that order; junction bases with no gene match: 5. The CDR3 nucleotides are TGTGCCAGCTCACGTGGGACAGGTCTTGGAAACACCATATATTTT. Its translation is CASSRGTGLGNTIYF.

This clone has just a few counts. The rearrangement uses TRBV12-5 and TRBJ1-3; D perhaps matches TRBD1 (5 bases). The CDR3 runs 15 residues. Trimming pared 4 bases from V and 3 bases from J, leaving 13 bases between. Germline V gene lookup returns CDR1 LGHNT and CDR2 FRNRAP. CDR3 residues: CASGSLGLFGNTIYF. CDR3 bases: TGTGCTAGTGGTTCGTTGGGACTATTTGGAAACACCATATATTTT.

This clone was seen only a few times. The genes are TRBV6-2 or TRBV6-3 and TRBJ1-1; no reliable D call. This CDR3 has 13 amino acids. Trimming stripped 6 bases from V and 7 bases from J, with 15 bases between. Germline V CDR1 and CDR2: MNHEY, SVGEGT. This chain's CDR3 is CASSRQERSEAFF. Here the CDR3 DNA reads TGTGCCAGCAGCAGACAAGAGAGAAGTGAAGCTTTCTTT.

The sample holds many counts of this clone. The chain recombines TRBV6-1 with TRBJ1-6; D is perhaps TRBD1 (5 bases). Germline V gives CDR1 MNHNS, CDR2 SASEGT. This CDR3 is 15 amino acids long. The V and J ends lost 3 bases and 13 bases respectively, with 19 bases between them. The CDR3 DNA follows: TGTGCCAGCAGTGACCCGACCAGGACAAGGAATCCCCTCCACTTT. Amino acids: CASSDPTRTRNPLHF.

The chain combines TRBV7-8 with TRBJ2-5; D might be TRBD2 (5 bases). This CDR3 is 14 amino acids long. Germline V gives CDR1 SGHVS, CDR2 FQNEAQ. Trimming left V 5 bases short and J 1 base short, with 11 bases between. CDR3 residues: CASSAKRTQETQYF. For the CDR3, the DNA is TGTGCCAGCAGCGCTAAGCGGACCCAAGAGACCCAGTACTTC.

The genes are TRBV5-1 and TRBJ2-2, with 10 positions matching TRBD2. With V trimmed by 3 bases and J by 2 bases, 1 base remained unmatched. The CDR3 runs 15 residues. Per the germline V gene, CDR1 is SGHRS and CDR2 is YFSETQ. CDR3 coding DNA: TGCGCCAGCAGCTCTAGCGGGGGAAACACCGGGGAGCTGTTTTTT. Its translation: CASSSSGGNTGELFF.

The rearrangement uses TRBV12-3 or TRBV12-4 and TRBJ1-2; D gene unclear. The V gene lost 5 bases and the J gene lost 1 base, with 8 bases spanning the gap. The CDR3 has 13 residues. The CDR3 DNA reads as TGTGCCAGCAGTCCCCAGATTAACTATGGCTACACCTTC. Protein: CASSPQINYGYTF.

The V gene is TRBV7-9, the J gene TRBJ2-1; TRBD1 is a possible D gene (7 bases). This CDR3 has 15 amino acids. Between the trimmed V and J ends, which lost 4 bases and 4 bases, there was a span of 14 bases. The germline V gene has CDR1 SEHNR and CDR2 FQNEAQ (reference sequence). The CDR3 nucleotides are TGTGCCAGCAGCTCCGGACAGGAGGGGTACAATGAGCAGTTCTTC. Residues: CASSSGQEGYNEQFF. The full variable domain, in which reference TRBV7-9 and TRBJ2-1 provide the parts outside the CDR3, is DTGVSQNPRHKITKRGQNVTFRCDPISEHNRLYWYRQTLGQGPEFLTYFQNEAQLEKSRLLSDRFSAERPKGSFSTLEIQRTEQGDSAMYLCASSSGQEGYNEQFFGPGTRLTVL.

This sequence joins TRBV4-3 and TRBJ2-6; 7 nucleotides match TRBD1. The length of the CDR3 is 16 residues. The germline CDR1 and CDR2 sequences are LGHNA and YSLEER. Trimming at V came to 4 bases and at J to 0 bases, leaving 3 bases not matched to a gene. The CDR3 reads CASSLYRGSGANVLTF. CDR3 DNA: TGCGCCAGCAGCCTCTACAGGGGCTCTGGGGCCAACGTCCTGACTTTC.

This clone was seen only a few times. The chain links TRBV12-3 or TRBV12-4 to TRBJ2-7, with D hard to call. The CDR3 contains 13 residues. V lost 5 bases and J lost 3, with 11 bases in between. CDR3 residues: CASSPPSIYEQYF. The CDR3 region has the DNA TGTGCCAGCAGTCCTCCATCTATCTACGAGCAGTACTTC.

The chain is built from TRBV7-2 and TRBJ2-5; D is perhaps TRBD2 (7 bases). The germline V and J ends were trimmed by 4 bases and 5 bases, with 17 bases remaining between them. CDR3 length: 15 amino acids. CDR1 is SGHTA and CDR2 is FQGNSA in the germline V gene. The CDR3 loop reads CASSWGGGGEETQYF. The DNA for the CDR3 is TGTGCCAGCAGCTGGGGTGGAGGGGGGGAGGAGACCCAGTACTTC.

The genes are TRBV5-1 and TRBJ2-5, with D maybe TRBD2 (9 bases). The ends were cut back, 4 bases at V and 5 bases at J, with 21 bases in the middle. The CDR3 loop spans 16 amino acids. Looked up from germline, CDR1 is SGHRS and CDR2 is YFSETQ. The CDR3 bases are TGCGCCAGCAGCGGGACAGGCGCGGGGGGGCTGGAGACCCAGTACTTC. It specifies CASSGTGAGGLETQYF.

The chain recombines TRBV7-2 with TRBJ2-7; 9 nucleotides agree with TRBD2. Germline-derived CDR1 and CDR2 are SGHTA and FQGNSA. The CDR3 totals 15 residues. The V gene end was trimmed by 5 bases and the J gene end by 0 bases; junction bases not matched to a gene: 5. In DNA form, the CDR3 reads TGTGCCAGCAGCCTGATAGCGGGGGCCTCCTACGAGCAGTACTTC. It encodes CASSLIAGASYEQYF.